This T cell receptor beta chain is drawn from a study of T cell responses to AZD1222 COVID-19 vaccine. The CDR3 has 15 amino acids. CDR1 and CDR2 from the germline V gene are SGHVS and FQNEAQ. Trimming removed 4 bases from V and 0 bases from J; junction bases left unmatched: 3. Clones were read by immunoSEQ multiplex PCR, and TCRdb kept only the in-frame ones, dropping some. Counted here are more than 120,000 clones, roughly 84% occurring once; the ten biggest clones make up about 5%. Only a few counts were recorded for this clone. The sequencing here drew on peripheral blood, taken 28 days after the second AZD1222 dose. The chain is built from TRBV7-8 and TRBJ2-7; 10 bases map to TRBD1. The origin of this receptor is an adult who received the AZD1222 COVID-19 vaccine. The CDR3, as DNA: TGTGCCAGCAGCTGGACAGGGGGGAGCTCCTACGAGCAGTACTTC. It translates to CASSWTGGSSYEQYF. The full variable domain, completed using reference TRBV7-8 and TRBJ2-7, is GAGVSQSPRYKVAKRGQDVALRCDPISGHVSLFWYQQALGQGPEFLTYFQNEAQLDKSGLPSDRFFAERPEGSVSTLKIQRTQQEDSAVYLCASSWTGGSSYEQYFGPGTRLTVT.